This T cell receptor (beta chain) stems from a study of blood T cells in healthy people across ages. Peripheral blood, roughly 9.3 milliliters per donor, was collected. Study conclusions and caveats: The authors considered diversity estimates from one million T cells to be underestimates. The study could not conclusively compare naive and antigen-experienced cells, given its unsorted PBMCs. Older individuals had lower TCR beta diversity per million T cells (the decline was roughly linear).

CDR3 length equals 14 residues. Germline CDR1 reads LGHNA; CDR2 reads YSLEER. Trimming stripped 1 base from V and 4 bases from J, with 8 bases between. This clonotype was picked up a small number of times. Its antigen is as yet unknown. A J-beta primer mix and a sample-barcoded 5' primer were used in a second PCR of about 7 to 11 cycles. TCRdb analysed the 5' RACE reads with MiXCR anew, one entry per CDR3 protein. The sample holds about 2 million distinct CDR3 sequences; roughly 50% are singletons and the top ten take 2% to 2.5%. V is TRBV4-3 and J is TRBJ2-1; unclear D gene. The specimen sequenced was blood. The clonotype comes from a woman in her thirties or forties in good health. CDR3 sequence: CASSQVGRYNEQFF. CDR3 nucleotide sequence: TGCGCCAGCAGCCAAGTCGGCAGGTACAATGAGCAGTTCTTC.